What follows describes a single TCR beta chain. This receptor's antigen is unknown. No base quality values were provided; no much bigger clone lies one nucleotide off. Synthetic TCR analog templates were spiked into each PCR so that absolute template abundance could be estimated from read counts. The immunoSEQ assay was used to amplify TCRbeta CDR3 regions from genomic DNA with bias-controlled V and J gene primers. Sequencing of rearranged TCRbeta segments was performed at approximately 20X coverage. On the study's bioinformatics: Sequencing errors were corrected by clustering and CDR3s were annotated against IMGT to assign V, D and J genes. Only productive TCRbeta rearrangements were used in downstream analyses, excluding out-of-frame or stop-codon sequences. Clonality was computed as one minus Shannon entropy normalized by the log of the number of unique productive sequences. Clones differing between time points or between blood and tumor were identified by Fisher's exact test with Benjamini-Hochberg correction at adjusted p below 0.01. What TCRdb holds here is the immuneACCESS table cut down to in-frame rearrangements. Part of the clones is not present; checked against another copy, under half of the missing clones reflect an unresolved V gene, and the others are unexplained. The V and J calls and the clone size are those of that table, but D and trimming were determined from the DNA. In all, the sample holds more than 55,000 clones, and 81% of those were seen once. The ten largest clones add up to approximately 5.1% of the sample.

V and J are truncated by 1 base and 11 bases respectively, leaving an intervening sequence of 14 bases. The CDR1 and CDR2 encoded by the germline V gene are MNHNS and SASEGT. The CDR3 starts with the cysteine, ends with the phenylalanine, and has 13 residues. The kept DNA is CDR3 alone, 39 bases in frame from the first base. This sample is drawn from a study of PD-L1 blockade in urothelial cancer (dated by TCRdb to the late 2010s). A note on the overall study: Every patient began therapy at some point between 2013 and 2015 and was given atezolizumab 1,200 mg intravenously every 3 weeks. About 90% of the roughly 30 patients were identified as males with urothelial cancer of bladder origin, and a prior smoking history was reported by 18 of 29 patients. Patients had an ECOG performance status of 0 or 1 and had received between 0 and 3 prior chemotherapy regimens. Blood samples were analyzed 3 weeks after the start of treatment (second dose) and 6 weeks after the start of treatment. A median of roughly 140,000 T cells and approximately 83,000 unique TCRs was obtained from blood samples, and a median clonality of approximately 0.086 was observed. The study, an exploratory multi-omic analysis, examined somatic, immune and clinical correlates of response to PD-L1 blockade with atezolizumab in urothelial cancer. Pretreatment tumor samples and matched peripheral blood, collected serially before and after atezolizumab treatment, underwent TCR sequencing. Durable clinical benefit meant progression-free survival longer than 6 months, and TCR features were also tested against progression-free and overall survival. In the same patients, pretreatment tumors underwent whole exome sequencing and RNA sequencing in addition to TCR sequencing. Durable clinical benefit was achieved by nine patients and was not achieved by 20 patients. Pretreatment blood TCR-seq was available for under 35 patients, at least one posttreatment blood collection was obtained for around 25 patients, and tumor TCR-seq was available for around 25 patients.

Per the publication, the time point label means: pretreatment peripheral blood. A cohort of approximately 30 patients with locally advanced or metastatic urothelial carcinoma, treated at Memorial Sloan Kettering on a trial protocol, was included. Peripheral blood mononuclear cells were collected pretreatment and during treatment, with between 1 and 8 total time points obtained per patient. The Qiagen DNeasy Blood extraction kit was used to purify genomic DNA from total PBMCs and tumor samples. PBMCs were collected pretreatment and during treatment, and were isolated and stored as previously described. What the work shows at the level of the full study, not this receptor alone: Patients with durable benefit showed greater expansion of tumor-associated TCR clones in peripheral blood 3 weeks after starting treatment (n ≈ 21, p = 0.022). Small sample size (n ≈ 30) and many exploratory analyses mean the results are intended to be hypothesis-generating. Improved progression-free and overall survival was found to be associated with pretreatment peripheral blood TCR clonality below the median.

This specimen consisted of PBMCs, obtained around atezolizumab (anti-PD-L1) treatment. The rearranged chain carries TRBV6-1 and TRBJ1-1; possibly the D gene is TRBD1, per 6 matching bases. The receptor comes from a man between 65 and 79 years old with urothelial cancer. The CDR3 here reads CASSEVGGLGAFF. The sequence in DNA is TGTGCCAGCAGTGAAGTTGGGGGCTTGGGTGCTTTCTTT.